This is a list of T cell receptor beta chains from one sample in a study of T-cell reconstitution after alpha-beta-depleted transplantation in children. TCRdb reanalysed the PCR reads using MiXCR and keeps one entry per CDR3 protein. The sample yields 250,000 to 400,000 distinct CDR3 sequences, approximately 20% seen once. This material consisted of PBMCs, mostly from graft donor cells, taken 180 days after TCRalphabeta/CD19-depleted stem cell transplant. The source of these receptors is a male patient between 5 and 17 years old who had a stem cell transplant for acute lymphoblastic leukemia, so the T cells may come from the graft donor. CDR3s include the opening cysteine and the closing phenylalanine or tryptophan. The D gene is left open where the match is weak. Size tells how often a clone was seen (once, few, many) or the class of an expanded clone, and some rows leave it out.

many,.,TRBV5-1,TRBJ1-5,TGCGCCAGTGCCACAGGGCGCAATCAGCCCCAGCATTTT,CASATGRNQPQHF
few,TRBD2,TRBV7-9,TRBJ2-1,TGTGCCAGCAGCTCTAGCGGGAGGGCCAGCAATGAGCAGTTCTTC,CASSSSGRASNEQFF
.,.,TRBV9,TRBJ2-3,TGTGCCAGCAGCGTAGCGGTAGCGGCAAGCACAGATACGCAGTATTTT,CASSVAVAASTDTQYF
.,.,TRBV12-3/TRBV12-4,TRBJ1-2,TGTGCCAGCAGTTTACCCCTAGGAGGCTACACCTTC,CASSLPLGGYTF
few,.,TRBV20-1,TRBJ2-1,TGCAGTGTTCGGCCTGTAATTTCCTACAATGAGCAGTTCTTC,CSVRPVISYNEQFF
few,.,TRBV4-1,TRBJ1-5,TGCGCCAGCGGTCAAGTTCCTAATCAGCCCCAGCATTTT,CASGQVPNQPQHF
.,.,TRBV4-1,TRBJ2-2,TGCGCCAGTGGGGACCTTTTGAACACCGGGGAGCTGTTTTTT,CASGDLLNTGELFF
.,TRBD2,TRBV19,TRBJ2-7,TGTGCCAGTAGTAGCGGGAGCGGTTTAAGCTCCTACGAGCAGTACTTC,CASSSGSGLSSYEQYF
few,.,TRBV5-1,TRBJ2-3,TGCGCCAGCAGCTTGGGATGGTCAGATACGCAGTATTTT,CASSLGWSDTQYF
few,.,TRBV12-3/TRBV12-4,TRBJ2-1,TGTGCCAGCAGTTTCGGGATTAAGGGGTTCTTC,CASSFGIKGFF
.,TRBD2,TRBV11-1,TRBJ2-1,TGTGCCAGCAGCTTAATATTTGGACTAGCGGTTTATCCCTCCTACAATGAGCAGTTCTTC,CASSLIFGLAVYPSYNEQFF
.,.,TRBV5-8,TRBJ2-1,TGTGCCAGCAGCCAGAACAGGGCGTCCGGTCATGAGCAGTTCTTC,CASSQNRASGHEQFF
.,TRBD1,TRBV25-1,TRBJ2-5,TGTGCCAGCAGTGAATCCGGGACAGGGAGGGGGACCCAGTACTTC,CASSESGTGRGTQYF
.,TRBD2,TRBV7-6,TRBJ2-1,TGTGCCAGCAGCTCCCGTGGGGCGGGAGGGCCTCAAAATGAGCAGTTCTTC,CASSSRGAGGPQNEQFF
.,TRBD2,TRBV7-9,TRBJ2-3,TGTGCCAGCAGCCCACCCGGGACTAGCGGCACAGATACGCAGTATTTT,CASSPPGTSGTDTQYF
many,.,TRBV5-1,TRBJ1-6,TGCGCCAGCAGCTTGGGGATGGCTTCACCCCTCCACTTT,CASSLGMASPLHF
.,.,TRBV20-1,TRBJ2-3,TGCAGTGCTCTCGAGGATCTAGATACGCAGTATTTT,CSALEDLDTQYF
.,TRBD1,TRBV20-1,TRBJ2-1,TGCAGTGCTAGACCAAGGACAGGGCCATACTCCTACAATGAGCAGTTCTTC,CSARPRTGPYSYNEQFF
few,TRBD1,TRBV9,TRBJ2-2,TGTGCCAGCAGCCTCTTTAGACAGGGGCCCGGGGAGCTGTTTTTT,CASSLFRQGPGELFF
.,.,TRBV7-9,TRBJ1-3,TGTGCCAGCAGCTTAGGACAATACTCTGGAAACACCATATATTTT,CASSLGQYSGNTIYF
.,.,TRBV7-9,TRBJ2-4,TGTGCCAGCAGTTACCTTTCGTCCAACATTCAGTACTTC,CASSYLSSNIQYF
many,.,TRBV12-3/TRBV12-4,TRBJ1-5,TGTGCCAGCACGGGGGGGAATCAGCCCCAGCATTTT,CASTGGNQPQHF
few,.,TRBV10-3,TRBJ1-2,TGTGCCTCCCTGGGGCCGAACTATGGCTACACCTTC,CASLGPNYGYTF
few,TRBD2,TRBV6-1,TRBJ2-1,TGTGCCAGCAGCAAACCAACTCCACTCCTAGCGGGGAACTACAATGAGCAGTTCTTC,CASSKPTPLLAGNYNEQFF
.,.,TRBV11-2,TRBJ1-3,TGTGCCAGCAGCTCCTCGGGAGCCCTGACAGTCTCCTCTGGAAACACCATATATTTT,CASSSSGALTVSSGNTIYF
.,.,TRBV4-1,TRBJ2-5,TGCGCCAGCAGCCAGGTGGTAAAGCTGTACCAAGAGACCCAGTACTTC,CASSQVVKLYQETQYF
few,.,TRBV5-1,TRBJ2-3,TGCGCCAGCAGCTTGGATGGCTCAAGGGCAGATACGCAGTATTTT,CASSLDGSRADTQYF
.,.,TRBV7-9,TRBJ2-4,TGTGCCAGCAGCTTAGCGGCCCGGGGGCAAGAGTACTTC,CASSLAARGQEYF
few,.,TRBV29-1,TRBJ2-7,TGCAGCGTTGCCCGAAGTCTCGGGACGGCTTCCTACGAGCAGTACTTC,CSVARSLGTASYEQYF
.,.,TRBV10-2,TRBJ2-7,TGCGCCAGCAGGAGGGGGGGACAGGCACCCTACGAGCAGTACTTC,CASRRGGQAPYEQYF
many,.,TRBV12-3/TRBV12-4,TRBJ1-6,TGTGCCAGCAGTGCCCCACTGAGCTCCTATAATTCACCCCTCCACTTT,CASSAPLSSYNSPLHF
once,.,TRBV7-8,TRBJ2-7,TGTGCCAGCAGCTTAGATTGGGGGAGGACTGGGGAGCAGTACTTC,CASSLDWGRTGEQYF
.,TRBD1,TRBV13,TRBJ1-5,TGTGCCAGCCGCAGCACCCGACAGGGGCGAGTTCAGCCCCAGCATTTT,CASRSTRQGRVQPQHF
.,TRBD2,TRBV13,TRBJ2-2,TGTGCCAGCAGCTCCCCTAGCGGGTGGAACACCGGGGAGCTGTTTTTT,CASSSPSGWNTGELFF
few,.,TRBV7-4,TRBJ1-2,TGTGCCAGCAGCTTAGTTCTCCGCGTGGCCAGGAATGGCTACACCTTC,CASSLVLRVARNGYTF
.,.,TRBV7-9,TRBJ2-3,TGTGCCAGCAGCTTCGGGGGCCCGGGAGATACGCAGTATTTT,CASSFGGPGDTQYF
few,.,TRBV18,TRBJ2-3,TGTGCCAGCTCACCCGGGGGTGCAACAGATACGCAGTATTTT,CASSPGGATDTQYF